The sequence of this T cell receptor (beta chain) was determined in a study of shared clonotypes between healthy human individuals (dated by TCRdb to 2020 to 2021). Looking at the study overall: The cohort comprised a couple of women and a few men aged 18 to 49 years. To increase sequencing depth and limit assay-specific biases, different laboratories used diverse techniques to prepare libraries and sequence TCR repertoires. For each donor, CD4 naive and CD4 memory were each run on three plates, CD8 naive on two plates, and CD8 memory on one plate. Leukapheresis yielded between about 0.85 and 10 billion PBMCs per donor. To estimate repertoire size and how much clonotypes are shared between individuals, the study performed deep sequencing of blood TCR repertoires from a few healthy adults.

As encoded in the germline V gene, CDR1 is SGHTA while CDR2 is FQGTGA. From its cysteine to its phenylalanine, the CDR3 spans 13 amino acids. Only the CDR3 DNA stays, 39 bases, in frame from base 1. Trimming takes 5 bases from V and 1 base from J, and the germline ends sit 7 bases apart. Using the deep immunoSEQ assay, TCR CDR3 regions were amplified from genomic DNA by multiplex PCR. Extracted genomic DNA from each cell subset was spread evenly across all wells of several immunoSEQ 96-well plates, with each plate serving as a replicate. For sorted subsets, about 200 ng genomic DNA, equal to 30,000 to 35,000 T cell genomes, was loaded into each replicate PCR. Purified libraries were measured with a Qubit 3.0 fluorometer, size-checked on a Bioanalyzer 2100, and measured again with the KAPA Library Quantification kit. A separate single-read 150-cycle Illumina NextSeq 550 flow cell was used to sequence each immunoSEQ 96-well plate. The source study handled its data this way. The immunoSEQ output contained only junctional sequences without quality scores, so filtering could not match that applied to full-length reads. To assign V/J genes and CDR3, sequences were annotated using PyIR, a Python wrapper for IgBLAST v1.9, with IMGT germline references. Reads were removed for weak V/J assignments (E-value above 1e-6), missing CDR3, stop codons, out-of-frame junctions, or ambiguous translated residues. V3J clonotypes were defined as sequences sharing an identical inferred V gene, J gene, and CDR3 amino acid sequence. Percentage overlap between repertoires was computed as shared unique clonotypes divided by the size of the smaller repertoire. RTK rarefaction, the Chao1 estimator, and Recon v2.1 estimates of unobserved clonotypes were used to assess repertoire richness. For all TCRbeta clonotypes obtained by the gDNA method from a handful of donors, generation probabilities were computed with OLGA. The table was pulled from immuneACCESS by TCRdb, which kept in-frame rearrangements only. Such tables lose some clones; where checked, under half of the loss comes from unresolved V genes, and the rest has no known cause. The DNA gave D and trimming, while V, J and clone size come from that table. The sample table holds just over 2,000,000 clones, of which 85% to 95% were seen once. 0.1% to 0.15% of the sample belongs to the ten largest clones.

This clone was recorded once. The target of this receptor is not known. No base quality values were provided; no much bigger clone lies one nucleotide off. In the same sample, other DNA sequences code for this CDR3. Results and caveats for the whole study, not just this receptor: Based on pairwise subsampling, the degree of clonotype sharing among donors was expected to be affected by sequencing depth. Compared with non-shared clonotypes, the clonotypes found in all four sorted-subset donors had higher generation probabilities. Naive subsets generally had larger estimated clonotype richness than memory subsets. When a handful of donors were compared, the shared fraction of clonotypes was 5% to 6.5% for naive CD4, roughly 3.4% for naive CD8, roughly 2.5% for memory CD4, and approximately 0.4% for memory CD8. Only blood was sampled, and tissue TCR repertoires likely differ from those in blood. Even with the large sequencing depth, rarefaction of the sorted-subset datasets indicated that sequencing was incomplete. The small number of donors limited the genetic and exposure-history diversity represented.

Donors were healthy HIV-negative adults with no recently reported acute infections or vaccinations. Every donor was a Caucasian adult living in Nashville, Tennessee, USA. CD4+ T cells were enriched by magnetic negative selection, after which naive cells were positively selected on CD45RA and the negative fraction was taken as the memory subset. Blood was collected by leukapheresis, and PBMCs were isolated by Ficoll-Histopaque density gradient centrifugation and then cryopreserved in liquid nitrogen vapor phase. Purity and quantity of every magnetically sorted T cell population were checked by analytical flow cytometry. Each sorted fraction had its genomic DNA isolated and then quantified by UV absorbance on a Nanodrop 2000c.

The specimen was naive CD4+ T cells sorted from blood. In light of the paper, this sample's cell subset or site label describes: CD45RA+ positively selected. The clonotype originates from a man aged 18-30 years in good health. The receptor chain draws on TRBV7-3 and TRBJ2-3; the D gene is possibly TRBD2, with 5 bases matching. The nucleotide sequence reads as follows: TGTGCCAGCAGCCCCGGGGGCACAGATACGCAGTATTTT. This is translated as CASSPGGTDTQYF.